The sequence of this TCR beta chain was determined in a study of a mutant IDH1 vaccine in newly diagnosed glioma. The overall study: The initiation of vaccination occurred 4-6 weeks after radiotherapy alone, or with temozolomide cycles. Patients under treatment included about 60% males and around 38% females and had a mean age of 40.4 years.

V shed 5 bases and J shed 5 bases, with 16 bases lying between them. The CDR3 covers 14 residues. Germline V gene lookup returns CDR1 LNHNV and CDR2 YYDKDF (reference sequence). General study results and limits: Pseudoprogression seemed unrelated to changes in top peripheral T cell clonotypes.

The sample's time point: week 35, safety follow-up. Every vaccine dose comprised 300 ug of mutant IDH1 20-mer peptide plus topical imiquimod. Eight vaccinations were given in weeks 1, 3, 5, 7, 11, 15, 19 and 23. Assay: immunoSEQ multiplex PCR; the TCRdb copy retains only in-frame clones and omits some. The repertoire consists of 30,000 to 40,000 clones, with around 80% occurring once and the leading ten covering approximately 2.9%. Comments on this clone: Its antigen is not known.

The TCR comes from a man between 35 and 55 years old with glioma. Some clones in this sample may be carry-over from other donors' samples. The chain combines TRBV15 with TRBJ2-7, with a tentative D call TRBD1 (7 bases). The sample in question was PBMCs, obtained from a glioma patient whose treatment included an IDH1 peptide vaccine. Here the CDR3 DNA reads TGTGCCACCAGCCGTGGAGGGACAGAAGACGAGCAGTACTTC. It yields the protein CATSRGGTEDEQYF.